This T cell receptor beta chain appears in the sequencing data of a study of T cell repertoires in cytomegalovirus infection. For the study at large: Public TCR beta signatures provided an indication of both CMV infection and a matching HLA type. Points from the study as a whole: Totalled public TCR beta family frequency picked out people who carried CMV plus the relevant HLA.

V lost 0 bases, J lost 8 bases, and 11 bases lay in between. Germline loops: CDR1 SGDLS, CDR2 YYNGEE. This CDR3 contains 13 residues. About this clonotype itself: The antigen is undetermined.

TCRdb re-called the reads through MiXCR, storing one row per CDR3 protein. The table has a few hundred thousand distinct CDR3 sequences, 15% to 20% seen once. The receptor was derived from a human donor in good health (CMV status not recorded). Some clones in this sample may be carry-over from other donors' samples. The chain is built from TRBV9 and TRBJ1-2; D gene uncertain. Input material: PBMCs. The CDR3 protein is CASSVEDARGYTF. CDR3 DNA sequence: TGTGCCAGCAGCGTAGAGGACGCCAGGGGCTACACCTTC.